Below, 30 T cell receptor beta chains from the same sample are listed, as sequenced in a study of neurological immune-mediated disorders. TCRdb itself ran the 5' RACE reads through MiXCR, one entry per CDR3 protein. The data contain under 75,000 distinct CDR3 sequences, more than 4.5% of them singletons. The source material was PBMCs. The receptors here all came from a human donor with multiple sclerosis. The donor label of this sample is uncertain.

This clonotype was counted at least ten times. The genes are TRBV5-1 and TRBJ2-3; TRBD2 matches 7 bases. The CDR3 sequence is 15 residues long. With V trimmed by 0 bases and J by 4 bases, 5 bases remained unmatched. Germline V gives CDR1 SGHRS, CDR2 YFSETQ. The CDR3 nucleotides are TGCGCCAGCAGCTTGGTGGGAGGGGCCCCAGATACGCAGTATTTT. Translating gives CASSLVGGAPDTQYF.

This clonotype was counted ten times or more. The rearrangement uses TRBV5-1 and TRBJ2-1; tentatively, D is TRBD2 (6 bases). Germline V gene data show CDR1 as SGHRS and CDR2 as YFSETQ. Trimming took off 1 base at V and 0 bases at J, with 11 bases between the two ends. The CDR3 length is 16 residues. This chain's CDR3 is CASSLKDGSSYNEQFF. CDR3 DNA: TGCGCCAGCAGCTTGAAGGACGGGAGCTCCTACAATGAGCAGTTCTTC.

This clonotype has ten or more counts. The chain combines TRBV29-1 with TRBJ1-1; 7 bases fit TRBD1. CDR1 and CDR2 from the germline V gene are SQVTM and ANQGSEA. This CDR3 comprises 13 residues. J lost 1 base, V lost 6 bases, and 5 bases had no gene match. CDR3 sequence: CSVMTGSNTEAFF. The CDR3 DNA reads as TGCAGCGTGATGACAGGGTCGAACACTGAAGCTTTCTTT. Supplemented by reference TRBV29-1 and TRBJ1-1, the full variable domain reads SAVISQKPSRDICQRGTSLTIQCQVDSQVTMMFWYRQQPGQSLTLIATANQGSEATYESGFVIDKFPISRPNLTFSTLTVSNMSPEDSSIYLCSVMTGSNTEAFFGQGTRLTVV.

This clonotype was counted at least ten times. This chain uses TRBV20-1 with TRBJ1-1, with no clear D. With 5 bases removed from V and 2 bases from J, the gap between germline ends came to 21 bases. The CDR3 spans 16 residues. Germline CDR1 and CDR2: DFQATT and SNEGSKA (reference sequence). For the CDR3, the DNA is TGCAGTGCTCCTTCAAATCCCTTTCGGCCTAACACTGAAGCTTTCTTT. Translating gives CSAPSNPFRPNTEAFF.

This clonotype was seen ten or more times. The chain couples TRBV12-3 or TRBV12-4 to TRBJ2-3; possible D gene TRBD2, 5 bases. The V gene lost 7 bases and the J gene lost 8 bases, with 13 bases spanning the gap. There are 12 residues in the CDR3. The CDR3 sequence: CASIKAAGTQYF. The CDR3, as DNA: TGTGCCAGCATTAAGGCCGCGGGTACGCAGTATTTT.

This clonotype was detected ten times or more. This sequence joins TRBV10-3 and TRBJ2-1; D possibly matches TRBD1 or TRBD2 (5 bases each). Germline-derived CDR1 and CDR2 are ENHRY and SYGVKD. This CDR3 contains 17 residues. Trimming shortened V by 0 bases and J by 0 bases, and 12 bases separated the two germline ends. CDR3 amino acids: CAISESGGISSYNEQFF. The CDR3 coding sequence is TGTGCCATCAGTGAGTCTGGGGGTATCAGCTCCTACAATGAGCAGTTCTTC.

Ten or more counts support this clonotype. This chain connects TRBV5-1 to TRBJ1-6; D is possibly TRBD1 (5 bases). Trimming took 3 bases from V and 5 from J, leaving 15 bases between them. CDR1 is SGHRS, CDR2 YFSETQ, per germline. The CDR3 has 16 amino acids. The DNA of the CDR3 is TGCGCCAGCAGCTCCCAGGGAGGGATAGATAATTCACCCCTCCACTTT. It specifies CASSSQGGIDNSPLHF.

Ten or more counts support this clonotype. The chain is built from TRBV4-1 and TRBJ1-1; D gene ambiguous. Deletions cut 3 bases from V and 2 bases from J, with 13 bases between. This CDR3 spans 15 amino acids. Germline loops: CDR1 MGHRA, CDR2 YSYEKL. CDR3 bases: TGCGCCAGCAGCCAGGAGACGTCTGACAACACTGAAGCTTTCTTT. It translates to CASSQETSDNTEAFF.

At least ten counts were recorded for this clonotype. J is TRBJ2-1 and V is TRBV6-6, with D uncertain. CDR3 size: 13 residues. Trimming took off 2 bases at V and 4 bases at J, with 6 bases between the two ends. Germline-derived CDR1 and CDR2 are MNHNY and SVGAGI (reference sequence). DNA of the CDR3: TGTGCCAGCAGTTACACCCGATACAATGAGCAGTTCTTC. Its translation is CASSYTRYNEQFF.

This clonotype was seen ten or more times. This rearrangement joins TRBV4-1 to TRBJ1-1; tentative D call: TRBD1 (5 bases). The CDR3 has 14 residues. CDR1 and CDR2 from the germline V gene are MGHRA and YSYEKL. V was shortened by 6 bases and J by 2 bases, with 13 bases between the two germline ends. The CDR3 sequence: CASSLGGGNTEAFF. DNA for the CDR3: TGCGCCAGCAGTCTTGGGGGGGGTAACACTGAAGCTTTCTTT.

This clonotype was seen ten or more times. The genes are TRBV5-1 and TRBJ2-1; D unclear. The CDR3 consists of 13 residues. CDR1 SGHRS and CDR2 YFSETQ come from the germline V gene. V was pared by 2 bases and J by 6 bases, with 9 bases between. DNA of the CDR3: TGCGCCAGCAGCTTTTTGTGGGGCAATGAGCAGTTCTTC. Translated: CASSFLWGNEQFF. Together with reference TRBV5-1 and TRBJ2-1, the CDR3 gives the full variable domain: KAGVTQTPRYLIKTRGQQVTLSCSPISGHRSVSWYQQTPGQGLQFLFEYFSETQRNKGNFPGRFSGRQFSNSRSEMNVSTLELGDSALYLCASSFLWGNEQFFGPGTRLTVL.

This clonotype was counted ten times or more. V usage is TRBV6-4 and J usage is TRBJ2-1; 9 bases line up with TRBD1. Germline V lookup: CDR1 MRHNA, CDR2 SNTAGT. With 2 bases clipped from V and 6 bases from J, the junction kept 5 bases outside the gene matches. CDR3 length: 15 residues. The CDR3 loop reads CASSDNRGHSNEQFF. In DNA form, the CDR3 reads TGTGCCAGCAGTGACAACAGGGGGCATTCCAATGAGCAGTTCTTC.

This clonotype was detected many times. The genes are TRBV12-3 or TRBV12-4 and TRBJ2-3; D may match TRBD1 or TRBD2 (5 bases each). V was trimmed by 0 bases and J by 1 base, leaving 11 bases between them. This CDR3 has 16 residues. The CDR3 coding sequence is TGTGCCAGCAGTTTAGCGGGACGGGCTGGCACAGATACGCAGTATTTT. This codes for CASSLAGRAGTDTQYF.

There are many counts of this clonotype. This chain connects TRBV15 to TRBJ2-5; 10 bases fit TRBD2. The CDR3 is made up of 15 amino acids. The V and J ends lost 4 bases and 1 base, in that order; junction bases with no gene match: 3. The V gene's germline CDR1 is LNHNV and CDR2 YYDKDF (reference sequence). The CDR3 nucleotides are TGTGCCACCAGCAAAGAGCGGGGGGGCCAAGAGACCCAGTACTTC. Amino acid sequence: CATSKERGGQETQYF.

The table lists this clonotype with many counts. The V call is TRBV7-2, the J call TRBJ1-4; D possibly corresponds to TRBD1 (5 bases). V lost 5 bases and J lost 5, with 15 bases in between. The CDR3 spans 15 residues. Per the germline V gene, CDR1 is SGHTA and CDR2 is FQGNSA. The CDR3 loop is CASSLFGGSNEKLFF. The CDR3, as DNA: TGTGCCAGCAGCCTCTTTGGGGGATCGAATGAAAAACTGTTTTTT. The entire variable domain, with the rest obtained from reference TRBV7-2 and TRBJ1-4, is as follows: GAGVSQSPSNKVTEKGKDVELRCDPISGHTALYWYRQSLGQGLEFLIYFQGNSAPDKSGLPSDRFSAERTGGSVSTLTIQRTQQEDSAVYLCASSLFGGSNEKLFFGSGTQLSVL.

This clonotype was seen at least ten times. The chain uses TRBV18 and TRBJ1-1; possible D gene TRBD1, 5 bases. This CDR3 region has 15 residues. Germline V gene lookup returns CDR1 KGHSH and CDR2 LQKENI. Trimming took off 5 bases at V and 1 base at J, with 14 bases between the two ends. CDR3 DNA: TGTGCCAGCTCATTTGGACAATCTAGGAACACTGAAGCTTTCTTT. Its protein is CASSFGQSRNTEAFF.

This clonotype showed up just once. The V call is TRBV7-2, the J call TRBJ2-7, with D possibly being TRBD1 (6 bases). Between the trimmed V and J ends, which lost 4 bases and 6 bases, there was a span of 19 bases. Germline V gene sequence: CDR1 SGHTA, CDR2 FQGNSA. This CDR3 has 15 amino acids. The CDR3 DNA sequence: TGTGCCAGCAGCTCCGAGCCAGGGGAAGGGCGCGAGCAGTACTTC. It translates to CASSSEPGEGREQYF.

This clonotype was counted at least ten times. The chain uses TRBV6-6 and TRBJ1-2; D may be TRBD1 (5 bases). The CDR3 spans 14 residues. Trimming stripped 0 bases from V and 1 base from J, with 6 bases between. Germline-derived CDR1 and CDR2 are MNHNY and SVGAGI (reference sequence). As DNA, the CDR3 is TGTGCCAGCAGTTACTCCCAGGGTAACTATGGCTACACCTTC. Translated: CASSYSQGNYGYTF.

This clonotype was seen repeatedly, ten times or more. The genes are TRBV20-1 and TRBJ1-5; tentatively, D is TRBD1 (5 bases). The CDR3 is 17 residues long. Deletions cut 3 bases from V and 0 bases from J, with 18 bases between. The germline gives CDR1 DFQATT, CDR2 SNEGSKA (reference sequence). The CDR3 is CSARMSRGGSSNQPQHF. The CDR3, as DNA: TGCAGTGCTAGGATGAGTCGCGGGGGATCTAGCAATCAGCCCCAGCATTTT.

This clonotype was recorded at least ten times. The chain couples TRBV20-1 to TRBJ1-2; no definite D call. CDR1 DFQATT and CDR2 SNEGSKA come from the germline V gene (reference sequence). The ends were cut back, 6 bases at V and 4 bases at J, with 33 bases in the middle. This CDR3 is built from 19 residues. The CDR3 DNA is TGCAGTGCGGCGACGGCAATAGGAGGACGTTCAAAAGTCTCCTATGGCTACACCTTC. It encodes CSAATAIGGRSKVSYGYTF.

About this clonotype: The junction and the germline gene differ at one end; a read error may be behind it. V gene TRBV27 combines with J gene TRBJ2-3, with a possible D match to TRBD2 (6 bases). CDR1 and CDR2 (germline): MNHEY, SMNVEV (reference sequence). The length of the CDR3 is 15 residues. The CDR3 sequence is CASSLMMGGTDTRYF. The CDR3 nucleotides read TGTGCCAGCAGTTTGATGATGGGGGGAACAGATACGCGGTATTTT.

This clonotype was observed at least ten times. V gene TRBV6-5 combines with J gene TRBJ1-1; D possibly corresponds to TRBD1 (6 bases). The CDR3 length is 14 residues. Trimming pared 2 bases from V and 1 base from J, leaving 8 bases between. The germline gives CDR1 MNHEY, CDR2 SVGAGI. The CDR3 DNA is TGTGCCAGCAGTTACGGAGGGGGGAACACTGAAGCTTTCTTT. It specifies CASSYGGGNTEAFF.

The sample holds many counts of this clonotype. The chain couples TRBV12-3 or TRBV12-4 to TRBJ1-1, with 10 bases matching TRBD1. V was pared by 2 bases and J by 0 bases, with 6 bases of the junction left unmatched. The CDR3 spans 17 residues. CDR3 protein: CASSLRGTGAMNTEAFF. The DNA for the CDR3 is TGTGCCAGCAGTTTAAGGGGGACAGGGGCAATGAACACTGAAGCTTTCTTT.

This clonotype was detected ten times or more. The chain uses TRBV5-8 and TRBJ1-1, with D hard to call. The CDR3 is 16 amino acids. Germline V gene lookup returns CDR1 SGHTS and CDR2 YDEGEE. Trimming left V 0 bases short and J 0 bases short, with 12 bases between. The CDR3 loop reads CASSLATGGMNTEAFF. The DNA of the CDR3 is TGTGCCAGCAGCTTGGCCACTGGAGGGATGAACACTGAAGCTTTCTTT.

The table lists this clonotype with many counts. This sequence joins TRBV5-1 and TRBJ1-1, with D uncertain. The CDR3 covers 16 residues. CDR1 is SGHRS, CDR2 YFSETQ, per germline. V dropped 0 bases and J dropped 2 bases, with 14 bases sitting between them. Here the CDR3 DNA reads TGCGCCAGCAGCTTGGCCGGGTTCAAGGGAAACACTGAAGCTTTCTTT. This sequence encodes CASSLAGFKGNTEAFF.

This clonotype was seen many times. The CDR3 DNA reads as TGTGCCAGCAGCTTAGGGAGGGGTGGCTCCTACAATGAGCAGTTCTTC. It specifies CASSLGRGGSYNEQFF. The rearrangement joins TRBV7-8 to TRBJ2-1, with D maybe TRBD2 (6 bases). The CDR3 is made up of 16 amino acids. Deletions cut 1 base from V and 0 bases from J, with 10 bases between. Germline assignment: CDR1 SGHVS and CDR2 FQNEAQ. Based on the CDR3 plus reference TRBV7-8 and TRBJ2-1, the full variable domain is GAGVSQSPRYKVAKRGQDVALRCDPISGHVSLFWYQQALGQGPEFLTYFQNEAQLDKSGLPSDRFFAERPEGSVSTLKIQRTQQEDSAVYLCASSLGRGGSYNEQFFGPGTRLTVL.

This clonotype was found many times. This chain uses TRBV7-2 with TRBJ1-1, with no clear D. In germline, CDR1 is SGHTA, CDR2 FQGNSA. Trimming cost V 1 base and J 7 bases, with 13 bases left between them. The CDR3 sequence is 14 residues long. The CDR3 here is CASSLGWQHSEAFF. The CDR3 DNA reads as TGTGCCAGCAGCTTAGGTTGGCAGCACAGTGAAGCTTTCTTT.

This clonotype was seen ten or more times. The chain joins TRBV4-1 to TRBJ2-1, with a weak D call TRBD2 (6 bases). From germline, CDR1 is MGHRA and CDR2 YSYEKL. The V end was cut by 1 base, the J end by 9 bases, with 13 bases between. CDR3 length: 14 amino acids. The CDR3 DNA follows: TGCGCCAGCAGCCAAGTGAAAGCCGGGGGTGAGCAGTTCTTC. Translating gives CASSQVKAGGEQFF.

This clonotype was detected many times. The CDR3 nucleotides are TGCGCCAGCAGCCCGGGGACTTCTTATCAGCCCCAGCATTTT. It yields the protein CASSPGTSYQPQHF. This chain links TRBV5-1 with TRBJ1-5; maybe TRBD1 (5 bases). Germline V CDR1 and CDR2: SGHRS, YFSETQ. The CDR3 covers 14 residues. Trimming cost V 4 bases and J 5 bases, with 13 bases left between them.

This clonotype was seen ten or more times. The V and J genes are TRBV5-1 and TRBJ1-2; D call uncertain. Trimming cost V 4 bases and J 7 bases, with 20 bases left between them. CDR3 size: 15 residues. Looked up from germline, CDR1 is SGHRS and CDR2 is YFSETQ. Written as DNA, the CDR3 is TGCGCCAGCAGCGTAGCACCCGAACTAGCTTCTGGCTACACCTTC. It is translated as CASSVAPELASGYTF.